The 30 T cell receptor beta chains reported below all come from one sample, sequenced in a study of T cell repertoires in cytomegalovirus infection. TCRdb independently ran MiXCR on the reads; one entry per CDR3 protein. The sample has 150,000 to 200,000 distinct CDR3 sequences, approximately 15% seen once; the top ten hold roughly a quarter. Sequencing used PBMCs. The receptors shown here come from a human donor in good health (CMV status not recorded). Some clones in this sample may be carry-over from other donors' samples.

The table lists this clonotype with a few counts. The chain links TRBV3-1 to TRBJ1-1; D not resolved. The CDR3 is made up of 15 amino acids. The germline V and J ends were trimmed by 1 base and 1 base, with 10 bases remaining between them. Germline values: CDR1 LGHDT, CDR2 YNNKEL (reference sequence). CDR3 protein: CASSQGGGTNTEAFF. Here the CDR3 DNA reads TGTGCCAGCAGCCAAGGGGGAGGAACGAACACTGAAGCTTTCTTT.

The table lists this clonotype with many counts. V gene TRBV7-9 combines with J gene TRBJ2-2; unclear D gene. Germline lookup yields CDR1 SEHNR and CDR2 FQNEAQ (reference sequence). CDR3 length: 15 amino acids. With 2 bases removed from V and 1 base from J, the gap between germline ends came to 8 bases. CDR3 in DNA: TGTGCCAGCAGCTTATCTCCCTTGAACACCGGGGAGCTGTTTTTT. Protein sequence: CASSLSPLNTGELFF.

To note about this clonotype: A much larger clone lies a single base off, so this may be a read error. This chain links TRBV5-8 with TRBJ1-6; TRBD1 aligns across 7 bases. In germline, CDR1 is SGHTS, CDR2 YDEGEE. This CDR3 spans 18 amino acids. CDR3 sequence: CASSPGQLPSSHNSPLHF. The CDR3 nucleotides are TGTGCCAGCAGCCCGGGACAGCTACCGAGCTCCCATAATTCACCCCTCCACTTT.

This clonotype was detected ten times or more. The chain carries TRBV7-3 and TRBJ2-1; 7 nucleotides match TRBD2. This CDR3 contains 17 residues. Losses at the gene ends were 4 bases for V and 0 bases for J; bases not matched to a gene: 9. Germline CDR1 SGHTA, CDR2 FQGTGA. The CDR3 is CASSYSTSLSSYNEQFF. DNA of the CDR3: TGTGCCAGCAGCTACTCGACTAGCTTAAGCTCCTACAATGAGCAGTTCTTC.

With regard to this clonotype: The junction and the germline gene differ at one end; a read error may be behind it. The chain uses TRBV29-1 and TRBJ2-3; 9 nucleotides align to TRBD2. Germline V gene sequence: CDR1 SQVTM, CDR2 ANQGSEA. The CDR3 consists of 9 residues. CDR3 protein: CSVGGLADF. CDR3 bases: TGCAGCGTTGGGGGACTAGCCGATTTT.

The chain combines TRBV2 with TRBJ1-2, with TRBD1 as a possible D gene (5 bases). CDR1 and CDR2 from the germline V gene are SNHLY and FYNNEI. The CDR3 is made up of 12 amino acids. The V end lost 11 bases, the J end lost 8 bases, and 18 bases lay between the germline ends. The CDR3 loop reads CAAEPGTRGYTF. CDR3 DNA sequence: TGTGCCGCCGAGCCCGGGACCAGAGGCTACACCTTC.

This clonotype showed up just a few times. The J gene is TRBJ2-3, the V gene TRBV20-1; D possibly corresponds to TRBD2 (5 bases). The CDR3 covers 17 residues. The germline V and J ends were trimmed by 3 bases and 1 base, with 20 bases remaining between them. Germline assignment: CDR1 DFQATT and CDR2 SNEGSKA (reference sequence). CDR3 bases: TGCAGTGCTAGGAGCGGCGACACACTCGTGGGCACAGATACGCAGTATTTT. Its translation: CSARSGDTLVGTDTQYF.

This clonotype has a handful of counts. J is TRBJ2-7 and V is TRBV6-2 or TRBV6-3, with TRBD2 as a possible D gene (7 bases). This CDR3 spans 13 amino acids. CDR1 MNHEY and CDR2 SVGEGT come from the germline V gene. V shed 4 bases and J shed 2 bases, with 9 bases lying between them. CDR3 protein: CASSWGGAYEQYF. In nucleotides, the CDR3 is TGTGCCAGCAGTTGGGGGGGCGCCTACGAGCAGTACTTC.

V gene TRBV15 combines with J gene TRBJ1-1; D is undetermined. Trimming took off 0 bases at V and 2 bases at J, with 4 bases between the two ends. Looked up from germline, CDR1 is LNHNV and CDR2 is YYDKDF (reference sequence). The length of the CDR3 is 13 residues. The CDR3 sequence: CATSRDSNTEAFF. CDR3 coding DNA: TGTGCCACCAGCAGAGACAGCAACACTGAAGCTTTCTTT. Drawing the rest from reference TRBV15 and TRBJ1-1, the complete variable domain is DAMVIQNPRYQVTQFGKPVTLSCSQTLNHNVMYWYQQKSSQAPKLLFHYYDKDFNNEADTPDNFQSRRPNTSFCFLDIRSPGLGDTAMYLCATSRDSNTEAFFGQGTRLTVV.

CDR3 sequence: CSVATRQETQYF. CDR3 coding DNA: TGCAGCGTTGCCACCCGGCAAGAGACCCAGTACTTC. The chain is built from TRBV29-1 and TRBJ2-5; D gene unclear. V lost 4 bases and J 2 bases, leaving 8 bases between the germline ends. There are 12 residues in the CDR3. Looked up from germline, CDR1 is SQVTM and CDR2 is ANQGSEA.

CDR3 DNA: TGCGCCAGCAGTCAATTGACTACCTATAGCAATCAGCCCCAGCATTTT. This translates into CASSQLTTYSNQPQHF. V is TRBV23-1 and J is TRBJ1-5; D gene unclear. TRBV23-1 is annotated as an ORF whose role is uncertain. V lost 1 base, J lost 0 bases, and 10 bases lay in between. CDR3 length: 16 amino acids.

This clonotype was observed many times. The rearrangement links TRBV6-1 to TRBJ1-6; D perhaps matches TRBD1 (6 bases). Germline V CDR1 and CDR2: MNHNS, SASEGT. CDR3 length: 15 residues. Trimming took 5 bases from V and 0 from J, leaving 8 bases between them. Here the CDR3 reads CASSQDSSYNSPLHF. CDR3 nucleotides: TGTGCCAGCAGTCAGGACAGCTCCTATAATTCACCCCTCCACTTT.

This clonotype showed up just a few times. The rearrangement uses TRBV7-9 and TRBJ1-2, with D unresolved. In germline, CDR1 is SEHNR, CDR2 FQNEAQ (reference sequence). V lost 11 bases and J lost 8, with 15 bases in between. This CDR3 has 11 residues. CDR3 amino acids: CAAAGPEGYTF. The CDR3 region has the DNA TGTGCCGCCGCCGGGCCTGAGGGCTACACCTTC.

This chain joins TRBV20-1 and TRBJ2-7; D gene uncertain. The CDR3 loop spans 15 amino acids. The germline V gene encodes CDR1 DFQATT and CDR2 SNEGSKA (reference sequence). V dropped 0 bases and J dropped 0 bases, with 12 bases sitting between them. The CDR3 DNA reads TGCAGTGCTAGAGAGGCGGCAGGTACCTCCTACGAGCAGTACTTC. It encodes CSAREAAGTSYEQYF.

This clonotype was seen ten or more times. V is TRBV7-6 and J is TRBJ1-1; 9 positions agree with TRBD1. The CDR3 is made up of 14 amino acids. Germline V lookup: CDR1 SGHVS, CDR2 FNYEAQ. Losses at the gene ends were 4 bases for V and 4 bases for J; bases not matched to a gene: 4. CDR3 loop: CASSYGQGSTEAFF. In DNA, the CDR3 is TGTGCCAGCAGCTACGGACAGGGGAGCACTGAAGCTTTCTTT.

V usage is TRBV20-1 and J usage is TRBJ2-7; no definite D call. Germline V CDR1 and CDR2: DFQATT, SNEGSKA (reference sequence). The CDR3 sequence is 12 residues long. Trimming stripped 1 base from V and 3 bases from J, with 7 bases between. CDR3 DNA sequence: TGCAGTGCTAGAGTCCAGCACTACGAGCAGTACTTC. Protein sequence: CSARVQHYEQYF.

With respect to this clonotype: At one end the junction does not follow the germline gene, possibly because of a read error. The chain joins TRBV12-3 or TRBV12-4 to TRBJ2-6, with no clear D. The CDR3 has 13 residues. This chain's CDR3 is CASSLSGTNVLTF. CDR3 nucleotides: TGTGCCAGCAGTTTGTCTGGGACCAACGTCCTGACTTTC.

The chain recombines TRBV5-5 with TRBJ2-2; 9 bases agree with TRBD2. Unmatched junction bases numbered 5, after V lost 4 bases and J lost 1 base. Germline CDR1 and CDR2: SGHKS and YYEKEE (reference sequence). The CDR3 totals 16 residues. CDR3 nucleotides: TGTGCCAGCAGCCTTCGACTAGCGGTGAACACCGGGGAGCTGTTTTTT. Its translation: CASSLRLAVNTGELFF.

This clonotype was seen ten or more times. V usage is TRBV28 and J usage is TRBJ2-5; 10 bases fit TRBD2. CDR1 and CDR2 (germline): MDHEN, SYDVKM. This CDR3 spans 15 amino acids. J lost 3 bases, V lost 8 bases, and 9 bases had no gene match. This CDR3 is CASGTSADYEETQYF. CDR3 sequence (DNA): TGTGCCAGCGGGACTAGCGCCGATTATGAAGAGACCCAGTACTTC.

Ten or more counts support this clonotype. The chain carries TRBV7-2 and TRBJ2-7; no definite D call. The CDR3 consists of 12 residues. Trimming left V 5 bases short and J 1 base short, with 6 bases between. Germline CDR1 SGHTA, CDR2 FQGNSA. The CDR3 bases are TGTGCCAGCAGCGGTGTATCCTACGAGCAGTACTTC. Translating gives CASSGVSYEQYF.

This clonotype was counted ten times or more. The V call is TRBV6-6, the J call TRBJ1-5; D call uncertain. Germline-derived CDR1 and CDR2 are MNHNY and SVGAGI (reference sequence). V was trimmed by 2 bases and J by 2 bases, leaving 4 bases between them. The CDR3 totals 13 residues. In DNA form, the CDR3 reads TGTGCCAGCAGTTACGGGGGCAATCAGCCCCAGCATTTT. It codes for CASSYGGNQPQHF.

The chain has TRBV7-9 and TRBJ2-7, with D perhaps matching TRBD1 or TRBD2 (5 bases each). In germline, CDR1 is SEHNR, CDR2 FQNEAQ (reference sequence). CDR3 length equals 13 residues. Trimming took 5 bases from V and 2 from J, leaving 10 bases between them. The CDR3 region has the DNA TGTGCCAGCAGCACGGGACCCACCTACGAGCAGTACTTC. This gives the protein CASSTGPTYEQYF.

This clonotype was detected a few times. The chain links TRBV20-1 to TRBJ2-1, with 8 bases fitting TRBD2. With V trimmed by 0 bases and J by 4 bases, 8 bases remained unmatched. The CDR3 loop spans 16 amino acids. The germline V gene encodes CDR1 DFQATT and CDR2 SNEGSKA (reference sequence). CDR3 nucleotide sequence: TGCAGTGCTAGAGACCGCCGGGCTAGCGGGTACAATGAGCAGTTCTTC. Translated, it gives CSARDRRASGYNEQFF.

In its sample, this clonotype was seen many times. The chain employs TRBV6-2 or TRBV6-3 and TRBJ2-1, with 8 bases that match TRBD2. V was pared by 2 bases and J by 4 bases, with 4 bases of the junction left unmatched. This CDR3 is 15 amino acids long. Germline CDR1 MNHEY, CDR2 SVGEGT. The CDR3 DNA reads TGTGCCAGCAGTTACCTGGCGGGAGGATACAATGAGCAGTTCTTC. Encoded protein: CASSYLAGGYNEQFF.

This clonotype was seen repeatedly, ten times or more. The chain recombines TRBV6-1 with TRBJ1-4; 7 bases fit TRBD1. Germline V gene lookup returns CDR1 MNHNS and CDR2 SASEGT. The CDR3 totals 14 residues. After removal of 6 bases from V and 4 bases from J, the junction contained 5 bases not matched to a gene. CDR3 in DNA: TGTGCCAGCAGGGAGACAGGGATTAATGAAAAACTGTTTTTT. It specifies CASRETGINEKLFF.

This clonotype was recorded many times. V usage is TRBV10-3 and J usage is TRBJ2-2, with D tentatively TRBD1 (5 bases). V lost 7 bases to trimming and J lost 1 base, with 10 bases between them. This CDR3 has 14 residues. The germline CDR1 and CDR2 sequences are ENHRY and SYGVKD. This CDR3 reads CAITSQGNTGELFF. The CDR3 region has the DNA TGTGCCATCACGTCCCAGGGGAACACCGGGGAGCTGTTTTTT.

This clonotype was seen ten or more times. This sequence joins TRBV6-1 and TRBJ2-7, with TRBD2 matching over 11 bases. The CDR3 spans 15 residues. J was trimmed by 0 bases and V by 6 bases; bases with no gene match: 4. CDR1 MNHNS and CDR2 SASEGT come from the germline V gene. The CDR3 DNA reads TGTGCCAGCAGAAAAGGACTAGCGGGCTCCTACGAGCAGTACTTC. This encodes CASRKGLAGSYEQYF.

There are many counts of this clonotype. The chain carries TRBV28 and TRBJ2-5; D may be TRBD2 (6 bases). The CDR3 runs to 12 residues. The V gene's germline CDR1 is MDHEN and CDR2 SYDVKM. V gave up 4 bases and J gave up 4 bases, with 7 bases separating them. The CDR3 loop is CASSWRGETQYF. DNA of the CDR3: TGTGCCAGCAGTTGGAGGGGAGAGACCCAGTACTTC.

The table lists this clonotype with a few counts. The gene calls are TRBV12-3 or TRBV12-4 and TRBJ2-3; no clear D gene. V was trimmed by 9 bases and J by 2 bases, leaving 15 bases between them. The length of the CDR3 is 14 residues. Here the CDR3 reads CASLTGQATDTQYF. Here the CDR3 DNA reads TGTGCCAGTCTAACGGGCCAGGCCACAGATACGCAGTATTTT.

This sequence joins TRBV6-8 and TRBJ2-7; 7 bases line up with TRBD1. Germline V gene lookup returns CDR1 MNHGY and CDR2 SAAAGT. The length of the CDR3 is 15 residues. V trimming: 7 bases; J trimming: 0 bases; junction bases outside the gene matches: 9. CDR3 bases: TGTGCCAGCACCGTGAACCGGGACAGCTCCTACGAGCAGTACTTC. Translated: CASTVNRDSSYEQYF.